This TCR beta chain was profiled in a study of blood T cell repertoires in COVID-19. Study at large: Material from acute and convalescent COVID-19 was sourced from the United States, Italy and Spain.

Per the study methods: The assay estimated nucleated cells by amplifying reference gene primers. TCRdb keeps only in-frame clones here, not all; method: immunoSEQ multiplex PCR. The DNA gave D and trimming, while V, J and clone size come from that table. The top ten clones hold just under 1% of a sample with a few hundred thousand clones, 88% of them seen once. The CDR3 spans 15 residues. Germline assignment: CDR1 SGHVS and CDR2 FQNEAQ. V lost 5 bases to trimming and J lost 5 bases, with 18 bases between them. Input material: peripheral blood. The rearrangement links TRBV7-8 to TRBJ1-2; no reliable D call. This clonotype originated in a woman between 35 and 50 years old who had recovered from COVID-19. CDR3 DNA sequence: TGTGCCAGCAGCCCCTCAGTTGTTGCGGGGTATGGCTACACCTTC. Its protein is CASSPSVVAGYGYTF.